This paragraph covers one T cell receptor beta chain sequence. A junction boundary mismatches the germline segment, possibly from a read error. Primers used in a second PCR of roughly 7 to 12 cycles were a sample-barcoded 5' primer and a J-beta primer mix. Template switching added a 12-random-nucleotide identifier to every cDNA molecule. TCRdb used MiXCR to reprocess the 5' RACE reads, holding one entry per CDR3 protein. The sample includes 650,000 to 900,000 distinct CDR3 sequences, 62% of them seen just once. These data belong to a study of blood T cells in healthy people across ages. CDR1 and CDR2 (germline): LGHNA, YSLEER. The CDR3 totals 18 residues.

Source material: blood. The TCR sequence derives from a man aged 30-40 years in good health. The chain recombines TRBV4-3 with TRBJ2-3; a weak D match, TRBD1 (6 bases). CDR3 sequence reads: CASSEEEGGNFITDTQYF. The CDR3 nucleotides are TGCGCCAGCAGCGAAGAAGAAGGGGGTAATTTTATCACAGATACGCAGTATTTT.